Listed below are T cell receptor beta chains from one sample, sequenced in a study of PD-1 blockade in classical Hodgkin lymphoma. Generated by immunoSEQ multiplex PCR, the TCRdb table keeps only in-frame clones and is missing some. The sample records 15,000 to 20,000 clones, approximately 84% being singletons. The sequenced sample consisted of peripheral blood mononuclear cells (PBMCs). The receptors were sampled from a human donor with classical Hodgkin lymphoma. The CDR3 runs from the conserved cysteine through the conserved F or W. D genes are given only for firm matches. Clone size is not always given. Where it is, it says once, few, many or a class for expanded clones.

clone size: few
D gene: NA
CDR3 length: 16
V gene: TRBV29-1
J gene: TRBJ2-3
CDR3 protein: CSVLDVWVGVTDTQYF
CDR3 DNA: TGCAGCGTCTTGGACGTCTGGGTCGGAGTCACAGATACGCAGTATTTT

clone size: NA
D gene: NA
CDR3 length: 14
V gene: TRBV9
J gene: TRBJ1-3
CDR3 protein: CASSVGVFGNTIYF
CDR3 DNA: TGTGCCAGCAGCGTAGGGGTATTTGGAAACACCATATATTTT

clone size: NA
D gene: NA
CDR3 length: 16
V gene: TRBV27
J gene: TRBJ2-3
CDR3 protein: CASSPSGRAPTDTQYF
CDR3 DNA: TGTGCCAGCAGTCCATCGGGGCGGGCGCCCACAGATACGCAGTATTTT

clone size: NA
D gene: NA
CDR3 length: 15
V gene: TRBV5-5
J gene: TRBJ1-5
CDR3 protein: CASSSQGTSNQPQHF
CDR3 DNA: TGTGCCAGCAGCTCACAGGGTACGAGCAATCAGCCCCAGCATTTT

clone size: NA
D gene: NA
CDR3 length: 16
V gene: TRBV7-9
J gene: TRBJ1-5
CDR3 protein: CASSRSTGGSNQPQHF
CDR3 DNA: TGTGCCAGCAGTCGATCGACGGGCGGGAGCAATCAGCCCCAGCATTTT

clone size: NA
D gene: TRBD1
CDR3 length: 16
V gene: TRBV6-5
J gene: TRBJ2-3
CDR3 protein: CASSYRGQGSTDTQYF
CDR3 DNA: TGTGCCAGCAGTTACAGGGGGCAGGGCTCCACAGATACGCAGTATTTT

clone size: NA
D gene: NA
CDR3 length: 10
V gene: TRBV29-1
J gene: TRBJ2-7
CDR3 protein: CSVGTGPRYF
CDR3 DNA: TGCAGCGTTGGAACCGGACCGCGGTACTTC

clone size: NA
D gene: TRBD2
CDR3 length: 17
V gene: TRBV4-2
J gene: TRBJ2-7
CDR3 protein: CASSQFARAGRAYEQYF
CDR3 DNA: TGTGCCAGCAGCCAATTTGCTCGGGCGGGGAGGGCCTACGAGCAGTACTTC

clone size: medium-sized
D gene: NA
CDR3 length: 18
V gene: TRBV7-8
J gene: TRBJ1-5
CDR3 protein: CASSPLPSRGLLNQPQHF
CDR3 DNA: TGTGCCAGCAGCCCCCTCCCCTCCCGGGGATTACTCAATCAGCCCCAGCATTTT

clone size: NA
D gene: NA
CDR3 length: 15
V gene: TRBV6-5
J gene: TRBJ2-3
CDR3 protein: CASSYYRGGGDTQYF
CDR3 DNA: TGTGCCAGCAGTTACTATCGGGGAGGAGGAGATACGCAGTATTTT

clone size: NA
D gene: NA
CDR3 length: 14
V gene: TRBV2
J gene: TRBJ2-7
CDR3 protein: CASSSAVVGGPQYF
CDR3 DNA: TGTGCCAGCAGTTCCGCTGTAGTAGGCGGTCCTCAGTACTTC

clone size: NA
D gene: NA
CDR3 length: 16
V gene: TRBV19
J gene: TRBJ1-1
CDR3 protein: CASSIRQGSPNTEAFF
CDR3 DNA: TGTGCCAGTAGTATACGGCAGGGGTCCCCTAACACTGAAGCTTTCTTT

clone size: NA
D gene: NA
CDR3 length: 13
V gene: TRBV10-3
J gene: TRBJ1-2
CDR3 protein: CAISDGLRGGYTF
CDR3 DNA: TGTGCCATCAGTGATGGACTAAGGGGTGGCTACACCTTC

clone size: NA
D gene: NA
CDR3 length: 15
V gene: TRBV29-1
J gene: TRBJ1-5
CDR3 protein: CSVGETGYGNQPQHF
CDR3 DNA: TGCAGCGTTGGGGAAACAGGGTATGGGAATCAGCCCCAGCATTTT

clone size: NA
D gene: NA
CDR3 length: 14
V gene: TRBV11-1
J gene: TRBJ2-7
CDR3 protein: CASSLVSGGYEQYF
CDR3 DNA: TGTGCCAGCAGCTTAGTTTCCGGGGGCTACGAGCAGTACTTC

clone size: NA
D gene: NA
CDR3 length: 13
V gene: TRBV11-1
J gene: TRBJ2-7
CDR3 protein: CASSPDYSYEQYF
CDR3 DNA: TGTGCCAGCAGCCCCGACTATTCATACGAGCAGTACTTC

clone size: NA
D gene: TRBD2
CDR3 length: 16
V gene: TRBV6-5
J gene: TRBJ2-7
CDR3 protein: CASSYAGGFHSYEQYF
CDR3 DNA: TGTGCCAGCAGTTACGCGGGGGGATTTCACTCCTACGAGCAGTACTTC

clone size: once
D gene: NA
CDR3 length: 16
V gene: TRBV6-4
J gene: TRBJ2-2
CDR3 protein: CASSDSSLGAGGELFF
CDR3 DNA: TGTGCCAGCAGTGACTCATCCCTTGGGGCAGGCGGGGAGCTGTTTTTT

clone size: NA
D gene: NA
CDR3 length: 11
V gene: TRBV7-8
J gene: TRBJ2-5
CDR3 protein: CASGPQETQYF
CDR3 DNA: TGTGCCAGCGGGCCCCAAGAGACCCAGTACTTC

clone size: NA
D gene: NA
CDR3 length: 18
V gene: TRBV2
J gene: TRBJ2-3
CDR3 protein: CASSDAGTSKGGTDTQYF
CDR3 DNA: TGTGCCAGCAGCGATGCCGGGACCTCCAAGGGGGGCACAGATACGCAGTATTTT

clone size: NA
D gene: TRBD1
CDR3 length: 16
V gene: TRBV7-9
J gene: TRBJ1-1
CDR3 protein: CASSLGQGVIGTEAFF
CDR3 DNA: TGTGCCAGCAGCTTAGGGCAGGGGGTCATAGGCACTGAAGCTTTCTTT

clone size: NA
D gene: NA
CDR3 length: 14
V gene: TRBV7-2
J gene: TRBJ2-5
CDR3 protein: CASSLGRDRETQYF
CDR3 DNA: TGTGCCAGCAGCTTAGGCAGGGACCGGGAGACCCAGTACTTC

clone size: NA
D gene: NA
CDR3 length: 13
V gene: TRBV6-5
J gene: TRBJ1-4
CDR3 protein: CASSYSILEKLFF
CDR3 DNA: TGTGCCAGCAGTTACTCGATACTTGAAAAACTGTTTTTT

clone size: NA
D gene: NA
CDR3 length: 11
V gene: TRBV7-2
J gene: TRBJ2-7
CDR3 protein: CASGQRGEQYF
CDR3 DNA: TGTGCCAGCGGACAGAGGGGAGAGCAGTACTTC

clone size: NA
D gene: NA
CDR3 length: 14
V gene: TRBV11-2
J gene: TRBJ2-1
CDR3 protein: CASSLVSEYNEQFF
CDR3 DNA: TGTGCCAGCAGCTTAGTGTCCGAATACAATGAGCAGTTCTTC

clone size: once
D gene: NA
CDR3 length: 16
V gene: TRBV28
J gene: TRBJ1-4
CDR3 protein: CASSTLRGSGEVKLFF
CDR3 DNA: TGTGCCAGCAGTACCCTGAGAGGTTCGGGGGAAGTGAAACTGTTTTTT

clone size: NA
D gene: NA
CDR3 length: 13
V gene: TRBV5-1
J gene: TRBJ2-3
CDR3 protein: CASSGGTSDTQYF
CDR3 DNA: TGCGCCAGCAGCGGGGGGACCTCAGATACGCAGTATTTT

clone size: NA
D gene: TRBD1
CDR3 length: 14
V gene: TRBV18
J gene: TRBJ1-4
CDR3 protein: CASSPTGGDEKLFF
CDR3 DNA: TGTGCCAGCTCGCCTACAGGGGGGGATGAAAAACTGTTTTTT

clone size: NA
D gene: TRBD2
CDR3 length: 19
V gene: TRBV4-2
J gene: TRBJ2-5
CDR3 protein: CASSPLPGTSALRRETQYF
CDR3 DNA: TGTGCCAGCAGCCCCCTACCCGGGACTAGCGCCCTGCGGAGGGAGACCCAGTACTTC